Sequencing of this T cell receptor (beta chain) was carried out in a study of metastatic and nonmetastatic thyroid tumors. Study as a whole: Comparison of repertoires was carried out across blood and tumor or nodule tissue from malignant and benign thyroid patients.

This clone was counted many times. Its antigen is undetermined. In the authors' methods: A papillary thyroid cancer distant-metastasis classifier was built from CDR3 differences across clinicopathological groups. MiXCR reprocessed the PCR reads for TCRdb. Here the V and J calls rest on TCRdb's processing, not on the authors' analysis. The repertoire holds about 20,000 clones, with approximately 14% as singletons. Study-wide results and caveats: TCR beta diversity was reportedly significantly higher in malignant thyroid tumors than benign nodules, in blood and tumor.

CDR3 length: 16 amino acids. The ends were cut back, 5 bases at V and 3 bases at J, with 17 bases in the middle. Germline-derived CDR1 and CDR2 are PRHDT and FYEKMQ (reference sequence). Thyroid surgery was performed in patients who had received no treatment beforehand. Sample: blood. This TCR was sampled from a female donor with papillary thyroid cancer or a benign thyroid nodule (not recorded which). Some clones in this sample may be carry-over from other donors' samples. The V call is TRBV13, the J call TRBJ2-1, with D possibly matching TRBD2 (6 bases). This chain's CDR3 is CASSPPDLAFYNEQFF. The DNA for the CDR3 is TGTGCCAGCAGCCCCCCCGATCTAGCGTTCTACAATGAGCAGTTCTTC.